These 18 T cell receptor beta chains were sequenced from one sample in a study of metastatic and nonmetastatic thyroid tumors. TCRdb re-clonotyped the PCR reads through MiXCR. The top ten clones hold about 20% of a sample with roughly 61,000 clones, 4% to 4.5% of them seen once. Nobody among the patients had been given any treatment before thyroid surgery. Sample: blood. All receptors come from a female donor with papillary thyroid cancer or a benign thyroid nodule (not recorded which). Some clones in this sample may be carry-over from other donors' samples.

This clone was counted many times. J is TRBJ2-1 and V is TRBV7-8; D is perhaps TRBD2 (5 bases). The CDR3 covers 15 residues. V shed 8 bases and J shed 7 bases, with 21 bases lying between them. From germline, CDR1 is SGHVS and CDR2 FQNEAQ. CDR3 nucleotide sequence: TGTGCCAGCTCTCTAGGGAGTGGTGGTTTGAATGAGCAGTTCTTC. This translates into CASSLGSGGLNEQFF.

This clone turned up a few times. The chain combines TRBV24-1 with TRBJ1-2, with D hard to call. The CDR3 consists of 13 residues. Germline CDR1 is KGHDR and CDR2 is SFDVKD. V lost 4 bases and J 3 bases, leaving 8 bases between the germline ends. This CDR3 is CATSDWADYGYTF. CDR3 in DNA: TGTGCCACCAGTGACTGGGCTGACTATGGCTACACCTTC.

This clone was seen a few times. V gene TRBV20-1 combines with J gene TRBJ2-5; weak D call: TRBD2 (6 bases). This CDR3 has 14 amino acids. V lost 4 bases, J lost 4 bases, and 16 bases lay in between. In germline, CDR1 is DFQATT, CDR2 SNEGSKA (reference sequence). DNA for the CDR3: TGCAGTGCTAAAATAGCGGCAGGGAGAGAGACCCAGTACTTC. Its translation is CSAKIAAGRETQYF.

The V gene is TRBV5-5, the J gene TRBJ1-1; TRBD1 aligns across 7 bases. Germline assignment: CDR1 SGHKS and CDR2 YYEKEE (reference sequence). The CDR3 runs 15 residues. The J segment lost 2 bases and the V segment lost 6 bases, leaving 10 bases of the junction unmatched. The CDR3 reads CASTPGGTVNTEAFF. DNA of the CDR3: TGTGCCAGCACCCCCGGCGGGACAGTCAACACTGAAGCTTTCTTT.

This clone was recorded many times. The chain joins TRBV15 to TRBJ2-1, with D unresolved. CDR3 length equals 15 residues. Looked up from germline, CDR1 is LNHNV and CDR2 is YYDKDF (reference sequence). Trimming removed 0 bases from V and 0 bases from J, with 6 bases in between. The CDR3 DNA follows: TGTGCCACCAGCAGAGATTCTGACTCCTACAATGAGCAGTTCTTC. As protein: CATSRDSDSYNEQFF.

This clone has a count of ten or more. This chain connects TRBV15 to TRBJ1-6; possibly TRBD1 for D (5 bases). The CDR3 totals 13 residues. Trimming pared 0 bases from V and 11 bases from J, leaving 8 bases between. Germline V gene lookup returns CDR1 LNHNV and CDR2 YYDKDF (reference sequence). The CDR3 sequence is CATSREGGAPLHF. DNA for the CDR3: TGTGCCACCAGCAGAGAGGGGGGGGCACCCCTCCACTTT.

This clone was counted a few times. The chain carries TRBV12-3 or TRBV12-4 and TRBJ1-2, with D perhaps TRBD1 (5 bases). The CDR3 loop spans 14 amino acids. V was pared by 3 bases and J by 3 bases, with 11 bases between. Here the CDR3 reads CASSFSRAYYGYTF. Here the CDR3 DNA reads TGTGCCAGCAGTTTTAGCAGGGCTTACTATGGCTACACCTTC.

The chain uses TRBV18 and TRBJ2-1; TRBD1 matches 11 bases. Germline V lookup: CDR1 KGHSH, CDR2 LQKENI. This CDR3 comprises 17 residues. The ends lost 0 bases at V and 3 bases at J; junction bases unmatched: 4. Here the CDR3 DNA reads TGTGCCAGCTCACCACCCAGGGACAGGGGGGACTACAATGAGCAGTTCTTC. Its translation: CASSPPRDRGDYNEQFF.

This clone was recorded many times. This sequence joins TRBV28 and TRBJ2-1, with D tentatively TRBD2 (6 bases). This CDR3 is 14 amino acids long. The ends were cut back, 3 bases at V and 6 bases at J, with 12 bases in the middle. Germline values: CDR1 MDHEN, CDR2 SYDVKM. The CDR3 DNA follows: TGTGCCAGCAGTTTCTCGGGCGGGACCAATGAGCAGTTCTTC. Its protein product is CASSFSGGTNEQFF.

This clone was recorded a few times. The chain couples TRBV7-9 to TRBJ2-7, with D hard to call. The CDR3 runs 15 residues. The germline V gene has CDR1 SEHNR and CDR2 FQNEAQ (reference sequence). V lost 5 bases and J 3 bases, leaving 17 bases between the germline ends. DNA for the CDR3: TGTGCCAGCAGCAAAGGCGATGGGATAATCTACGAGCAGTACTTC. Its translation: CASSKGDGIIYEQYF.

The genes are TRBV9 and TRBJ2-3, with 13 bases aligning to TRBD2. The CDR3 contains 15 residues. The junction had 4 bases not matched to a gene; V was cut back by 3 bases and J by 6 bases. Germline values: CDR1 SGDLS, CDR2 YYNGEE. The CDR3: CASSGTSGSLDTQYF. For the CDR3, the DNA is TGTGCCAGCAGCGGGACTAGCGGGAGCCTGGATACGCAGTATTTT.

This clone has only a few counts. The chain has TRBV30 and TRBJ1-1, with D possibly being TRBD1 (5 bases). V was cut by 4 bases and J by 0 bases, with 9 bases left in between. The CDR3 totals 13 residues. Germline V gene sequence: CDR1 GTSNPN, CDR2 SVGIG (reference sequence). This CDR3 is CAWTGQMNTEAFF. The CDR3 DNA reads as TGTGCCTGGACAGGACAAATGAACACTGAAGCTTTCTTT.

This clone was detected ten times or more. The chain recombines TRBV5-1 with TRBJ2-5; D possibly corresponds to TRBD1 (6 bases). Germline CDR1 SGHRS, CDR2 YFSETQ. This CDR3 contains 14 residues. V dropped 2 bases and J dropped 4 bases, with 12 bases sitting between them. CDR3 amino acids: CASSFLAGAETQYF. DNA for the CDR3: TGCGCCAGCAGCTTTTTGGCAGGGGCAGAGACCCAGTACTTC.

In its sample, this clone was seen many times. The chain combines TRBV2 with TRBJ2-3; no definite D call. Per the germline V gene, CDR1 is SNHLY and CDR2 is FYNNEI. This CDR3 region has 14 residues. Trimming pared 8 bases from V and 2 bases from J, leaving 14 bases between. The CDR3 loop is CASSSPDITDTQYF. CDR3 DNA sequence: TGTGCCAGCTCCTCTCCGGATATCACAGATACGCAGTATTTT.

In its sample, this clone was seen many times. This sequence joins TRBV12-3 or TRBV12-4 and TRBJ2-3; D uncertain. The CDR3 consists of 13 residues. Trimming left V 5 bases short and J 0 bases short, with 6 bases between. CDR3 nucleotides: TGTGCCAGCAGTAGAACTAGCACAGATACGCAGTATTTT. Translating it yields CASSRTSTDTQYF.

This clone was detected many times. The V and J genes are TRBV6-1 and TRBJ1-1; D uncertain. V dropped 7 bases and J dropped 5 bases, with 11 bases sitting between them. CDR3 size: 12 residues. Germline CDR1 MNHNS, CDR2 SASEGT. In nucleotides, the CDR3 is TGTGCCAGCACAAGGGTTGTAACTGAAGCTTTCTTT. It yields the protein CASTRVVTEAFF.

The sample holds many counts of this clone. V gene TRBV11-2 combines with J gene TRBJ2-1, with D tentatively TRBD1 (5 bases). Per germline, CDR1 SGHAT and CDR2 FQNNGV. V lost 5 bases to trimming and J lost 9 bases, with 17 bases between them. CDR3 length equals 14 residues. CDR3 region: CASSPPPTASEQFF. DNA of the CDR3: TGTGCCAGCAGCCCGCCCCCGACAGCCAGTGAGCAGTTCTTC.

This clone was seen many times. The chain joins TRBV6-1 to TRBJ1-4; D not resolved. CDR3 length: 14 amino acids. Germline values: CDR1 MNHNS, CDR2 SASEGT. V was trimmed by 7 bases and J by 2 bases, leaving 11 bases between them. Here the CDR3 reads CASKKGWTNEKLFF. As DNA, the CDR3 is TGTGCCAGCAAGAAGGGCTGGACTAATGAAAAACTGTTTTTT.